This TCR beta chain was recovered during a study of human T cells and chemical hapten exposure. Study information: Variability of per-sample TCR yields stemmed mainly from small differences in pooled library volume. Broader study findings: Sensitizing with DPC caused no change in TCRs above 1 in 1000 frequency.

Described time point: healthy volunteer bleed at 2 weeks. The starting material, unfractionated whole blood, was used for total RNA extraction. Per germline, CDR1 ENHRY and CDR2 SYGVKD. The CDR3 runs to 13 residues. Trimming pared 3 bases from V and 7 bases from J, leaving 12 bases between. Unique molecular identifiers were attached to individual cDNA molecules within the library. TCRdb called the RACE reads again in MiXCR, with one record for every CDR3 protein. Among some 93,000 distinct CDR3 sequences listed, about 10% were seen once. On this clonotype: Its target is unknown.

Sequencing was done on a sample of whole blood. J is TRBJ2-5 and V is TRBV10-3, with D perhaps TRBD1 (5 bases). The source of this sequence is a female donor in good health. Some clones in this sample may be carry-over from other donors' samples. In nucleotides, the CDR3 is TGTGCCATCAGTGAAGACACAGGTGGGACCCAGTACTTC. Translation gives CAISEDTGGTQYF.